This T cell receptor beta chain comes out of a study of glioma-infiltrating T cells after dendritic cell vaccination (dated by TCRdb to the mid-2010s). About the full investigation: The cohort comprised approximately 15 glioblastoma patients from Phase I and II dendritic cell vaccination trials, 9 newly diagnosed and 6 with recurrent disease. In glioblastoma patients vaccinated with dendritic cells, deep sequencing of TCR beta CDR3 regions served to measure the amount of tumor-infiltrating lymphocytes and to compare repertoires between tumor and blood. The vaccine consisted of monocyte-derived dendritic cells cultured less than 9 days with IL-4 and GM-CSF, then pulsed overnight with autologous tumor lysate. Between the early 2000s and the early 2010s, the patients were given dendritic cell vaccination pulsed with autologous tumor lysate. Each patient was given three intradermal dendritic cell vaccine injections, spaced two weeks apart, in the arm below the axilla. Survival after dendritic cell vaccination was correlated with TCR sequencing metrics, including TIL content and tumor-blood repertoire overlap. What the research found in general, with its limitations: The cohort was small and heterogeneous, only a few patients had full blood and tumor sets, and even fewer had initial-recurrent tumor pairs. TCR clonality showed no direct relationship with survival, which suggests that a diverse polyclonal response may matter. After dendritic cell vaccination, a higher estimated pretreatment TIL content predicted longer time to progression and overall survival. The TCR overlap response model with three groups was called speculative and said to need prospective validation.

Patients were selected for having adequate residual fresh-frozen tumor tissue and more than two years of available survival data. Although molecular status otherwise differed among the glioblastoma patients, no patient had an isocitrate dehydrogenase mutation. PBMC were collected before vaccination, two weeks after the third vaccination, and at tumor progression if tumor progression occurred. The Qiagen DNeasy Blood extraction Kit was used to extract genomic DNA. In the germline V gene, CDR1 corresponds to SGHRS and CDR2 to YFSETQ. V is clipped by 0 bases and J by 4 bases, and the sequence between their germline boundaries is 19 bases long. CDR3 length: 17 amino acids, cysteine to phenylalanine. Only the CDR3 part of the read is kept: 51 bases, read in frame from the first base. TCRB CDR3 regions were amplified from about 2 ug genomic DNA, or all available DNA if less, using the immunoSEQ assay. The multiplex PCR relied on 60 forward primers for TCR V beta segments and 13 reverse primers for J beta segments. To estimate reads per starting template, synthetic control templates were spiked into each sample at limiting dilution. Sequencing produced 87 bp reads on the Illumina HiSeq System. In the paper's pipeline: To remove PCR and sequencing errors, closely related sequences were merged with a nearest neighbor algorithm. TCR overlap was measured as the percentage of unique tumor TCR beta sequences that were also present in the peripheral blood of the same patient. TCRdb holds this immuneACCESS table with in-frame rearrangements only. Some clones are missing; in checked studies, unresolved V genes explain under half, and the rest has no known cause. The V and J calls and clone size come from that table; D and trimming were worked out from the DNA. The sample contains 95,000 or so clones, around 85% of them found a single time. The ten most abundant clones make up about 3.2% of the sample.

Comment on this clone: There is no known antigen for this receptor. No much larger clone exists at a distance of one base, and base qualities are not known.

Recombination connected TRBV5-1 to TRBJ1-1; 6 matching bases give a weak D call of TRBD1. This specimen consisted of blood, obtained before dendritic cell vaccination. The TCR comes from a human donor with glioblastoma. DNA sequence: TGCGCCAGCAGCTTGGCCTCGGCAGGGGTTGGGGGCACTGAAGCTTTCTTT. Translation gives CASSLASAGVGGTEAFF.